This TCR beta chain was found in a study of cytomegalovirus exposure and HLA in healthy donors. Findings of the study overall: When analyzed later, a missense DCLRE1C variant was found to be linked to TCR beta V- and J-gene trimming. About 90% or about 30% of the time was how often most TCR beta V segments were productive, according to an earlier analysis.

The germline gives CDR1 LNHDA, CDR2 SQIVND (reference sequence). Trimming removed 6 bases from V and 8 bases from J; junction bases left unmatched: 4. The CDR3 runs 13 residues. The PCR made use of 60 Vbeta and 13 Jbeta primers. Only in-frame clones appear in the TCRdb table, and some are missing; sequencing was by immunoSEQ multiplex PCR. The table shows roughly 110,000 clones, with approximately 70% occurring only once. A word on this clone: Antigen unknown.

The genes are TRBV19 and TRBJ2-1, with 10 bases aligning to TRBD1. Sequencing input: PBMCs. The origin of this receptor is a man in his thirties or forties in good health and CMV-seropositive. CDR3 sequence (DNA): TGTGCCAGTAGGGACAGGGGGTGGGATGAGCAGTTCTTC. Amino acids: CASRDRGWDEQFF. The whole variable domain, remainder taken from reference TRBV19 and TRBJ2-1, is DGGITQSPKYLFRKEGQNVTLSCEQNLNHDAMYWYRQDPGQGLRLIYYSQIVNDFQKGDIAEGYSVSREKKESFPLTVTSAQKNPTAFYLCASRDRGWDEQFFGPGTRLTVL.